This T cell receptor beta chain was obtained from a study of blood T cells in healthy people across ages. The study, taken as a whole, reports: PBMCs that were unsorted prevented a conclusive naive versus antigen-experienced comparison. Both naive CD4+ cell counts and diversity were greater in long-lived donors than in aged donors.

Points on this clonotype: Antigen specificity is unknown.

Alongside a J-beta primer mix, a sample-barcoded 5' primer served in a second PCR lasting about 6 to 12 cycles. TCRdb reanalysed the 5' RACE reads using MiXCR and keeps one entry per CDR3 protein. This sample has some 880,000 distinct CDR3 sequences, with approximately 35% found just once. The sequenced sample consisted of blood. This TCR came from a man between 18 and 29 years old in good health.

The chain's CDR3 is CASSSQGNYNSPLHF. The CDR3, as DNA: TGTGCCAGCAGTTCACAGGGAAACTATAATTCACCCCTCCACTTT. This chain uses TRBV28 with TRBJ1-6; D is perhaps TRBD1 (6 bases). From germline, CDR1 is MDHEN and CDR2 SYDVKM. The CDR3 covers 15 residues. Trimming took 4 bases from V and 3 from J, leaving 10 bases between them.